This paragraph reports one T cell receptor beta chain. This clonotype occurred many times. It has no known antigen specificity. No qualities accompany the bases; no much larger clone lies one base away. Relative to germline, V is 6 bases shorter and J is 7 bases shorter, with 13 bases between their ends. The CDR3, from cysteine to phenylalanine, totals 14 residues. Solely the CDR3 DNA is kept, with 42 bases framed from the first base. These data originate in a study of T cell repertoires in cytomegalovirus infection (dated by TCRdb to the late 2010s). Study-wide context: Donor HLA type was relevant to the analysis, as public TCR beta signatures indicated carriage of CMV infection together with the matching HLA type.

TCRdb records Illumina HiSeq 1500 as the sequencer. TCRdb trimmed public reads at Q25 via fastp, called clones via MiXCR and kept in-frame beta chains. Every entry covers one CDR3 protein and lists the most common genes and DNA from its rows. The sample table shows around 530,000 distinct CDR3 sequences, and about a quarter are seen once. Clones ranked in the top ten supply around 14% of the sample. What the authors observed across the whole study: In both this cohort and an independent roughly 330-donor cohort, the cumulative frequency of public TCR beta family members distinguished carriers of CMV infection plus the relevant HLA type. In the ex vivo response, HLA-C-restricted CMV-specific TCR beta clonotypes were dominant, and in two of eight donors the single most frequent clonotype came from this HLA-C-restricted group.

The sequenced material came from PBMCs. The chain uses TRBV12-3 or TRBV12-4 and TRBJ1-6, with no confident D gene call. This TCR was recovered from a human donor in good health (CMV status not recorded). Some clones in this sample may be carry-over from other donors' samples. CDR3 reads: CASSPGTANSPLHF. In nucleotide form, the sequence is TGTGCCAGCAGCCCAGGAACGGCGAATTCACCCCTCCACTTT.